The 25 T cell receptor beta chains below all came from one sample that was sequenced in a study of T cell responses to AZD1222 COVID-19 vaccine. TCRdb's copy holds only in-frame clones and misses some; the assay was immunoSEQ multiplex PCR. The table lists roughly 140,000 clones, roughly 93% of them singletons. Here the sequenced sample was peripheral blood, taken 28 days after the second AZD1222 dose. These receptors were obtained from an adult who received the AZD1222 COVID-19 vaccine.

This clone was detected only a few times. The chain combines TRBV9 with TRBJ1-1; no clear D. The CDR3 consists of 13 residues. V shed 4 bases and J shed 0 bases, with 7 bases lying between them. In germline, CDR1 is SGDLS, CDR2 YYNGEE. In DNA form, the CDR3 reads TGTGCCAGCAGCACGCAAATGAACACTGAAGCTTTCTTT. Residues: CASSTQMNTEAFF.

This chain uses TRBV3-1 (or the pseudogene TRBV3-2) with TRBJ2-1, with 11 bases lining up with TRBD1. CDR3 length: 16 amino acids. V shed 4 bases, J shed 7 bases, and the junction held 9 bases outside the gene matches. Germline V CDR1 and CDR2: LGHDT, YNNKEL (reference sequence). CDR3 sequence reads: CASSRGTGGVGNEQFF. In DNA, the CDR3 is TGTGCCAGCAGCCGCGGGACAGGGGGAGTAGGAAATGAGCAGTTCTTC.

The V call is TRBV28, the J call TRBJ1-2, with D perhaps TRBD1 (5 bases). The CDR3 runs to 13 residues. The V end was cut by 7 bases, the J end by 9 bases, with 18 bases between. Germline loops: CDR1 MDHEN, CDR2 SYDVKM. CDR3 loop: CASNYGHRVSYTF. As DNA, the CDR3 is TGTGCCAGCAACTACGGACATCGAGTGAGCTACACCTTC.

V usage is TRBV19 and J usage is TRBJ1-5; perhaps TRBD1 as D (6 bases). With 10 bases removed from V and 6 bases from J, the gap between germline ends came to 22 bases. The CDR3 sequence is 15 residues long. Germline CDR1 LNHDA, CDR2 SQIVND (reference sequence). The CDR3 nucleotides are TGTGCCACCCGACCTGGGGGGCAGGTGAGTCAGCCCCAGCATTTT. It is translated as CATRPGGQVSQPQHF.

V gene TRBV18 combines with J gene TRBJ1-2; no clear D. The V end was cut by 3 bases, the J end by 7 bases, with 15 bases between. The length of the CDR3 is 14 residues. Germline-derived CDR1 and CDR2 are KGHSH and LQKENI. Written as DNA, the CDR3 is TGTGCCAGCTCACCGGACCCCCCTCGAGGTGGCTACACCTTC. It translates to CASSPDPPRGGYTF. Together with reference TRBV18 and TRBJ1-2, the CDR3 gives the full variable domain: NAGVMQNPRHLVRRRGQEARLRCSPMKGHSHVYWYRQLPEEGLKFMVYLQKENIIDESGMPKERFSAEFPKEGPSILRIQQVVRGDSAAYFCASSPDPPRGGYTFGSGTRLTVV.

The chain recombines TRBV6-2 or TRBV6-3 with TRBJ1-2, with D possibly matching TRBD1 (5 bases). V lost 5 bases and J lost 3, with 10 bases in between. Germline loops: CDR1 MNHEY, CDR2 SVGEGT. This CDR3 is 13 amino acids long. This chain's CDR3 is CASSRDGYYGYTF. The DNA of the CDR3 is TGTGCCAGCAGTAGGGACGGATACTATGGCTACACCTTC.

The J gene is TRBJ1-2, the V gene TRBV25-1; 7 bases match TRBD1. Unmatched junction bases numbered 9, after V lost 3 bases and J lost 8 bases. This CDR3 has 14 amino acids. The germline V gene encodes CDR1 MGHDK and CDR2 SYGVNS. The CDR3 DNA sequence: TGTGCCAGCAGTGACCAACAGGGGATCGGAGGCTACACCTTC. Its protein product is CASSDQQGIGGYTF.

In DNA form, the CDR3 reads TGTGCCAGCAGTGGACAGGGAGACGGCAATCAGCCCCAGCATTTT. Its protein is CASSGQGDGNQPQHF. The genes are TRBV2 and TRBJ1-5; 7 bases line up with TRBD1. CDR1 and CDR2 from the germline V gene are SNHLY and FYNNEI. The length of the CDR3 is 15 residues. V shed 4 bases and J 2 bases; nucleotides not matched to a gene: 5.

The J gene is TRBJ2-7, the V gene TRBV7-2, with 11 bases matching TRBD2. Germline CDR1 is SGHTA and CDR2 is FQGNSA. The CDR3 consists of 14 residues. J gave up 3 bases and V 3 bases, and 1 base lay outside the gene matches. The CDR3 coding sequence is TGTGCCAGCAGCTTCCTAGCGGGAGGCTACGAGCAGTACTTC. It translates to CASSFLAGGYEQYF.

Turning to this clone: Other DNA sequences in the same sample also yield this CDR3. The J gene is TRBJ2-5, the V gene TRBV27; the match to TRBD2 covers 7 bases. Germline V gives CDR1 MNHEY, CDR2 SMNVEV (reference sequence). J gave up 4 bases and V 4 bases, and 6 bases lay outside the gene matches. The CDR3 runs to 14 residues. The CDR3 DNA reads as TGTGCCAGCAGTTCTCGGACGGGGGGAGAGACCCAGTACTTC. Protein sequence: CASSSRTGGETQYF.

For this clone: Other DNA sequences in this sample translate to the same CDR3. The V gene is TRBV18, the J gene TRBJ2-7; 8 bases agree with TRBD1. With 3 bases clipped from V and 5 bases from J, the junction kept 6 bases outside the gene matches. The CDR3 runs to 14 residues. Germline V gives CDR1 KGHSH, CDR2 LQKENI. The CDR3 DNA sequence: TGTGCCAGCTCACCTGACAGGGGTAGGAACGAGCAGTACTTC. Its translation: CASSPDRGRNEQYF.

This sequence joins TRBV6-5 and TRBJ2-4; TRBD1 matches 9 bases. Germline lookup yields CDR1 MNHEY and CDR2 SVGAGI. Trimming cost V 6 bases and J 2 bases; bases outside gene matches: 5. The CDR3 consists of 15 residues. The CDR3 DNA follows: TGTGCCAGCAGACGGACAGGGGATCCCAAAAACATTCAGTACTTC. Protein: CASRRTGDPKNIQYF.

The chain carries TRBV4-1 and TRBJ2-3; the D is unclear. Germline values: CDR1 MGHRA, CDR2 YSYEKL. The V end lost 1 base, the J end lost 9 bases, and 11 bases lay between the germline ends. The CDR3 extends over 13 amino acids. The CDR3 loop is CASSQGQYETQYF. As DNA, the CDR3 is TGCGCCAGCAGCCAAGGTCAGTATGAGACGCAGTATTTT.

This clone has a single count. CDR3 protein: CASSWGGAEAFF. In nucleotides, the CDR3 is TGTGCCAGCAGCTGGGGGGGAGCTGAAGCTTTCTTT. The gene calls are TRBV5-5 and TRBJ1-1; D possibly corresponds to TRBD1 (5 bases). With 3 bases removed from V and 6 bases from J, the gap between germline ends came to 9 bases. CDR1 SGHKS and CDR2 YYEKEE come from the germline V gene (reference sequence). There are 12 residues in the CDR3.

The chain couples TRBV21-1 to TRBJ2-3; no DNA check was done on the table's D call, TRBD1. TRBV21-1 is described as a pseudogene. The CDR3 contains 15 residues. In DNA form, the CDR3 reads TGTGCCAGCAGCAAAGAACAGCCACCGTGTGGTACGCAGTATTTT. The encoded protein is CASSKEQPPCGTQYF.

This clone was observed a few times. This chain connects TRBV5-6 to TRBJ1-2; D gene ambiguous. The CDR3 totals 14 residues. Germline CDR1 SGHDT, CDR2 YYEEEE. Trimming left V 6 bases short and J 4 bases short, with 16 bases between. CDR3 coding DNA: TGTGCCAGCATCAAAATCAATGGAGCCTATGGCTACACCTTC. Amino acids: CASIKINGAYGYTF. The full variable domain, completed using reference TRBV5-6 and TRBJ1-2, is DAGVTQSPTHLIKTRGQQVTLRCSPKSGHDTVSWYQQALGQGPQFIFQYYEEEERQRGNFPDRFSGHQFPNYSSELNVNALLLGDSALYLCASIKINGAYGYTFGSGTRLTVV.

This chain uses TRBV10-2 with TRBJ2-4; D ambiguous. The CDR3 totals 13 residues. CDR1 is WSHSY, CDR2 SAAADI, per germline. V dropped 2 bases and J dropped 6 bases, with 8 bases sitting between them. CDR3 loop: CASSERVSNIQYF. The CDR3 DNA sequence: TGCGCCAGCAGTGAGAGAGTTTCAAACATTCAGTACTTC.

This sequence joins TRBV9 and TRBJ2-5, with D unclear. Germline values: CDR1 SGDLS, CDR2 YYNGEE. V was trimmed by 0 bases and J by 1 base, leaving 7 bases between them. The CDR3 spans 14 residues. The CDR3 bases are TGTGCCAGCAGCGTAGCCGGCTCCCAAGAGACCCAGTACTTC. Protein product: CASSVAGSQETQYF.

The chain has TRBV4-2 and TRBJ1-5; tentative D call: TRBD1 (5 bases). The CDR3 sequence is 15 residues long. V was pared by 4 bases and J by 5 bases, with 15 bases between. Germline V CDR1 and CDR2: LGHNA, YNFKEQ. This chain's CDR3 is CASSRGVREDQPQHF. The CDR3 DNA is TGTGCCAGCAGCCGAGGAGTCAGGGAGGATCAGCCCCAGCATTTT.

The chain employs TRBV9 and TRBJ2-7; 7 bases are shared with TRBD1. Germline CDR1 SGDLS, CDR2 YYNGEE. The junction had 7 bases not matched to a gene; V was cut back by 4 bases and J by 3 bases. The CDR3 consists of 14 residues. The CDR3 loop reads CASSPGTASYEQYF. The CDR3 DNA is TGTGCCAGCAGCCCAGGGACAGCTAGCTACGAGCAGTACTTC.

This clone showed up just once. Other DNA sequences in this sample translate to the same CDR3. The chain's CDR3 is CASSPLDSNTEAFF. The CDR3 DNA reads TGTGCCAGCTCACCACTCGACAGCAACACTGAAGCTTTCTTT. The chain uses TRBV18 and TRBJ1-1; possible D gene TRBD1, 5 bases. Germline CDR1 is KGHSH and CDR2 is LQKENI. V shed 1 base and J shed 2 bases, with 8 bases lying between them. The CDR3 covers 14 residues.

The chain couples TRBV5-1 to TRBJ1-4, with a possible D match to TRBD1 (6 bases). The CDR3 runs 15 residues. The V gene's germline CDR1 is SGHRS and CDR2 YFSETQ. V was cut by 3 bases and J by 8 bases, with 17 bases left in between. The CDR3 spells CASSSGQPIGEKLFF. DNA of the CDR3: TGCGCCAGCAGCTCCGGACAGCCCATAGGGGAAAAACTGTTTTTT.

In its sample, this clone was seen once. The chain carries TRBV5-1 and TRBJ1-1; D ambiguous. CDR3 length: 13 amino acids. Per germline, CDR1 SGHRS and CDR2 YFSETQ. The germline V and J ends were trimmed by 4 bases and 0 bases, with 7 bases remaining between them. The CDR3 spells CASSPQVNTEAFF. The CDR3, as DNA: TGCGCCAGCAGCCCGCAGGTGAACACTGAAGCTTTCTTT.

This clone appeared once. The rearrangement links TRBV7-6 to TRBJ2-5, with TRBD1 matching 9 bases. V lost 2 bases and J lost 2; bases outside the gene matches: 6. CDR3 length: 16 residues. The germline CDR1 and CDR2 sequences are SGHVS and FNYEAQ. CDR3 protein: CASSLRYRGLQETQYF. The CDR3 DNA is TGTGCCAGCAGCTTACGGTACAGGGGGCTGCAAGAGACCCAGTACTTC. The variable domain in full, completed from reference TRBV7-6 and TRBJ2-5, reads GAGVSQSPRYKVTKRGQDVALRCDPISGHVSLYWYRQALGQGPEFLTYFNYEAQQDKSGLPNDRFSAERPEGSISTLTIQRTEQRDSAMYRCASSLRYRGLQETQYFGPGTRLLVL.

The CDR3 coding sequence is TGTGCCAGCAGCACGCGGGGAGATACTGAAGCTTTCTTT. It yields the protein CASSTRGDTEAFF. The chain has TRBV6-5 and TRBJ1-1, with D hard to call. Germline loops: CDR1 MNHEY, CDR2 SVGAGI. V was pared by 6 bases and J by 5 bases, with 13 bases between. The CDR3 spans 13 residues.